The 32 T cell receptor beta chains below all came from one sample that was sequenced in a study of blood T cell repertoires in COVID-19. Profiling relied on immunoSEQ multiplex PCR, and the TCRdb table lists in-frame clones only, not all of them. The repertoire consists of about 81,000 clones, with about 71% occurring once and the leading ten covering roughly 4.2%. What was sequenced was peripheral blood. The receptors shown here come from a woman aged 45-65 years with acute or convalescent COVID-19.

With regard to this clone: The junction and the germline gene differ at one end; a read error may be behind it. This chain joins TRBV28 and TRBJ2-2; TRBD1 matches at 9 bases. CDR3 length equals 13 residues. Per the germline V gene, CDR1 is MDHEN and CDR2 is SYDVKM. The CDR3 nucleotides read TGTGCCACAGGGACAGGGAACCCCGGGGAGCTGTTTTTT. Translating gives CATGTGNPGELFF.

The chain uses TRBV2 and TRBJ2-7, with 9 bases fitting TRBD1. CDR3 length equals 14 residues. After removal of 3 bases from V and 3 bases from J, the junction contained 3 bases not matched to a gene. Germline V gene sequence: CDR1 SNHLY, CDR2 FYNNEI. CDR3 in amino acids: CASSDGDRDYEQYF. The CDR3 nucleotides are TGTGCCAGCAGTGATGGGGACAGGGACTACGAGCAGTACTTC.

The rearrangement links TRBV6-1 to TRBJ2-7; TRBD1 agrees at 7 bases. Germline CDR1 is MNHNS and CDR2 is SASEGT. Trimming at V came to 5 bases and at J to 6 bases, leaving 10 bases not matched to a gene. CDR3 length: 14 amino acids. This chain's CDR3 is CASSHLDRLGEQYF. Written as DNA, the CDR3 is TGTGCCAGCAGTCACCTGGACAGGCTAGGCGAGCAGTACTTC.

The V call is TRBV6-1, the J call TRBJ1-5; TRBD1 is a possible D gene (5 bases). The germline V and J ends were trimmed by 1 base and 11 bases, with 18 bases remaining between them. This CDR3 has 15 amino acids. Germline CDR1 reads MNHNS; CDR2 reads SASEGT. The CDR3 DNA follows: TGTGCCAGCAGTGAAGTGACGGGGGGAAGTCGGGCCCAGCATTTT. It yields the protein CASSEVTGGSRAQHF.

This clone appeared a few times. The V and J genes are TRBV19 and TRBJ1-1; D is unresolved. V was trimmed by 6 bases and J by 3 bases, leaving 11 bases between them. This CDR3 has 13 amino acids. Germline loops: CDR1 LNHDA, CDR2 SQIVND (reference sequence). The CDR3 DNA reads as TGTGCCAGTAGGCCTAGGAAGGACACTGAAGCTTTCTTT. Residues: CASRPRKDTEAFF. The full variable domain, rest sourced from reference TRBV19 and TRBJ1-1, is DGGITQSPKYLFRKEGQNVTLSCEQNLNHDAMYWYRQDPGQGLRLIYYSQIVNDFQKGDIAEGYSVSREKKESFPLTVTSAQKNPTAFYLCASRPRKDTEAFFGQGTRLTVV.

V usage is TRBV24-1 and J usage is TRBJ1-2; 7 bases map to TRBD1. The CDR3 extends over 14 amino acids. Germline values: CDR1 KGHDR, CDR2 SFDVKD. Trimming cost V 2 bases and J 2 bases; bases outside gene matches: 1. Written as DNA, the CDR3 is TGTGCCACCAGTGATTGGGACAGAAACTATGGCTACACCTTC. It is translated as CATSDWDRNYGYTF.

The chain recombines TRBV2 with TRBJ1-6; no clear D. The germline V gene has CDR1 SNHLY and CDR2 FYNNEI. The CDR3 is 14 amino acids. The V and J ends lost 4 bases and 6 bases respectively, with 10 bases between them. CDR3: CASSGYSLNSPLHF. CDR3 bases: TGTGCCAGCAGTGGTTACAGCCTTAATTCACCCCTCCACTTT.

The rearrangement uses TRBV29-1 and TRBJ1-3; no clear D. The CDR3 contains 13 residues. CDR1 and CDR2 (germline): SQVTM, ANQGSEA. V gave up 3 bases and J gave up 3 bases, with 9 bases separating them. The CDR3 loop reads CSVEASFGNTIYF. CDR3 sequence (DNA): TGCAGCGTTGAGGCCAGTTTTGGAAACACCATATATTTT.

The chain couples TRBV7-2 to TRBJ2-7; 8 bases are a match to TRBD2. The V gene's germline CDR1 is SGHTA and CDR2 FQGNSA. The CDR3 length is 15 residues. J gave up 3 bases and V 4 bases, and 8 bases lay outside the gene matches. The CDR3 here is CASSWSAGGNYEQYF. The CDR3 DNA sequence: TGTGCCAGCAGCTGGTCGGCGGGAGGTAACTACGAGCAGTACTTC.

The DNA of the CDR3 is TGCGCCAGCAGCCTGACAGGGTGGACTGAAGCTTTCTTT. Translating it yields CASSLTGWTEAFF. V usage is TRBV5-1 and J usage is TRBJ1-1, with 7 bases matching TRBD1. The germline V gene has CDR1 SGHRS and CDR2 YFSETQ. V dropped 4 bases and J dropped 5; count of bases not matched to a gene: 5. The CDR3 covers 13 residues. The full variable domain, with the rest looked up from reference TRBV5-1 and TRBJ1-1, is KAGVTQTPRYLIKTRGQQVTLSCSPISGHRSVSWYQQTPGQGLQFLFEYFSETQRNKGNFPGRFSGRQFSNSRSEMNVSTLELGDSALYLCASSLTGWTEAFFGQGTRLTVV.

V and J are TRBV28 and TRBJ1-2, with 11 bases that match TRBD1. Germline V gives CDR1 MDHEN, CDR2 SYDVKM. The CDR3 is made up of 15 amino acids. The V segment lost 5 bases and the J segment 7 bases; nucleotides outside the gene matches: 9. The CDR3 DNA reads TGTGCCAGCAGTGCGAACCGGGACAGGGGGTTTGGCTACACCTTC. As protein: CASSANRDRGFGYTF.

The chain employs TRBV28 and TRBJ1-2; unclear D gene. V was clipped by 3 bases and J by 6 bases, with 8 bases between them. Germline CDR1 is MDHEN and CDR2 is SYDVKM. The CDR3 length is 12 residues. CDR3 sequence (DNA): TGTGCCAGCAGTTTTGGGCCTGATGGCTACACCTTC. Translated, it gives CASSFGPDGYTF.

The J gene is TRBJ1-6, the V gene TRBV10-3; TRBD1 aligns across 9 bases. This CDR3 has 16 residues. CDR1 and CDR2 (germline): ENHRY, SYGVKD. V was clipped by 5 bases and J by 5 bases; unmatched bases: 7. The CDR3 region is CAISNRGPNDNSPLHF. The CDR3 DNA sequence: TGTGCCATCAGTAACAGGGGGCCTAACGATAATTCACCCCTCCACTTT.

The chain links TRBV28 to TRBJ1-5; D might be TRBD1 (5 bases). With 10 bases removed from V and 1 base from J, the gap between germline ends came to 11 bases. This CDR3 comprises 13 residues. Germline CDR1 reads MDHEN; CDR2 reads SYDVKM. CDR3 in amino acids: CAIGPGSNQPQHF. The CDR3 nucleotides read TGTGCCATTGGACCAGGGAGCAATCAGCCCCAGCATTTT.

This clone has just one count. Here the CDR3 reads CASTLGQGVYGYTF. In DNA form, the CDR3 reads TGTGCCAGCACCCTAGGCCAGGGCGTGTATGGCTACACCTTC. The chain employs TRBV13 and TRBJ1-2, with TRBD1 as a possible D gene (5 bases). Deletions cut 7 bases from V and 5 bases from J, with 17 bases between. CDR3 length: 14 residues. Germline V gene data show CDR1 as PRHDT and CDR2 as FYEKMQ (reference sequence).

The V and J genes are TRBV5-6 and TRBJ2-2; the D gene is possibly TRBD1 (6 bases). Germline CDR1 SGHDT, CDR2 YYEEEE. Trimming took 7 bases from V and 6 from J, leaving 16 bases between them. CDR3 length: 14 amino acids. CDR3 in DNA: TGTGCCAGCGGCGAACAGGGTGGTGCCGGGGAGCTGTTTTTT. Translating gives CASGEQGGAGELFF.

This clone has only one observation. CDR3 in amino acids: CASSVTGTWGEKLFF. DNA for the CDR3: TGTGCCAGCAGCGTCACAGGGACCTGGGGTGAAAAACTGTTTTTT. The chain couples TRBV9 to TRBJ1-4; TRBD1 might be the D (6 bases). V lost 2 bases and J 7 bases, leaving 15 bases between the germline ends. Germline V gene lookup returns CDR1 SGDLS and CDR2 YYNGEE. There are 15 residues in the CDR3.

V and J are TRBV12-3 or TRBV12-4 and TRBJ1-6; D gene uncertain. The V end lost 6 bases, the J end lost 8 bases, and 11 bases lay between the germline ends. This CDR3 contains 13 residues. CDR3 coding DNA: TGTGCCAGCAGCCCCTCCGGGGATTCACCCCTCCACTTT. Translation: CASSPSGDSPLHF.

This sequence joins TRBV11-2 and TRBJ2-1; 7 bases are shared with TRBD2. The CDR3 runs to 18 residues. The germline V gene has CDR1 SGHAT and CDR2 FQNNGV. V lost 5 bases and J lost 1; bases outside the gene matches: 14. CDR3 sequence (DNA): TGTGCCAGCAGCGCCTTTCATGGGGAGGGTGTTTCCTACAATGAGCAGTTCTTC. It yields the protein CASSAFHGEGVSYNEQFF.

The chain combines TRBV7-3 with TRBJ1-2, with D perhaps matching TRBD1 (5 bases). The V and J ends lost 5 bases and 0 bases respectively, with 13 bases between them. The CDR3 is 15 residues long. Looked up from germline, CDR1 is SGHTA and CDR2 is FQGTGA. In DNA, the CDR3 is TGTGCCAGCAGCCCTTCGGGGGGGTCTAACTATGGCTACACCTTC. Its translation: CASSPSGGSNYGYTF. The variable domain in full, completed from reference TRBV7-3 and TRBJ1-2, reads GAGVSQTPSNKVTEKGKYVELRCDPISGHTALYWYRQSLGQGPEFLIYFQGTGAADDSGLPNDRFFAVRPEGSVSTLKIQRTERGDSAVYLCASSPSGGSNYGYTFGSGTRLTVV.

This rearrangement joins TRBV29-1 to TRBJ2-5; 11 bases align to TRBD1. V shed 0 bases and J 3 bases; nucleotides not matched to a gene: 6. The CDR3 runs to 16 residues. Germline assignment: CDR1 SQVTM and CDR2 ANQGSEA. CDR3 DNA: TGCAGCGTTGAAGATCCGGGACAGGGGGGGAAAGAGACCCAGTACTTC. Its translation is CSVEDPGQGGKETQYF. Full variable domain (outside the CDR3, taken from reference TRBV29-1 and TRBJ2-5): SAVISQKPSRDICQRGTSLTIQCQVDSQVTMMFWYRQQPGQSLTLIATANQGSEATYESGFVIDKFPISRPNLTFSTLTVSNMSPEDSSIYLCSVEDPGQGGKETQYFGPGTRLLVL.

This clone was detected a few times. Here the CDR3 reads CASSFNRASYGYTF. The DNA for the CDR3 is TGTGCCAGCAGTTTCAACAGGGCGAGCTATGGCTACACCTTC. This chain links TRBV28 with TRBJ1-2; weak D call: TRBD1 (6 bases). This CDR3 comprises 14 residues. Trimming cost V 3 bases and J 4 bases, with 12 bases left between them. Looked up from germline, CDR1 is MDHEN and CDR2 is SYDVKM.

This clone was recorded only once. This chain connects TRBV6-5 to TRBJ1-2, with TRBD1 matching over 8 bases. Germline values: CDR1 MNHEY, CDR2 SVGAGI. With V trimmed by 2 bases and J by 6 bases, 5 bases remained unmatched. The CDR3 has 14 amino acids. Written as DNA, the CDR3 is TGTGCCAGCAGTTACCAGGGGACAGGAGATGGCTACACCTTC. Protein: CASSYQGTGDGYTF.

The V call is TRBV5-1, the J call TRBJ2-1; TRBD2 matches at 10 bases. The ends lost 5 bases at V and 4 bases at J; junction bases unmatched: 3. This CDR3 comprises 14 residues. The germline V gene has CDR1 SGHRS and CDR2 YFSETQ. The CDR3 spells CASSERGGYNEQFF. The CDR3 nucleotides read TGCGCCAGCAGTGAGCGGGGGGGATACAATGAGCAGTTCTTC.

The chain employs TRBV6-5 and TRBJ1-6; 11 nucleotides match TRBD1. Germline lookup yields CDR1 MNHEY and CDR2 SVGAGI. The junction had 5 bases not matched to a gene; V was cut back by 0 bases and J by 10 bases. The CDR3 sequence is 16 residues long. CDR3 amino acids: CASSYSGGTGGSPLHF. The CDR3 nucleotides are TGTGCCAGCAGTTACTCAGGAGGGACAGGGGGGTCACCCCTCCACTTT.

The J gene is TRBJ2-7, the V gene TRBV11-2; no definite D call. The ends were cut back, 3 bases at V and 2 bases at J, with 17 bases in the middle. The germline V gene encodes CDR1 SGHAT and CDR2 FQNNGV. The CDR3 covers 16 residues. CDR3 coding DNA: TGTGCCAGCAGCTTCGCAGTTGCAGATAAAGCCTACGAGCAGTACTTC. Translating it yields CASSFAVADKAYEQYF.

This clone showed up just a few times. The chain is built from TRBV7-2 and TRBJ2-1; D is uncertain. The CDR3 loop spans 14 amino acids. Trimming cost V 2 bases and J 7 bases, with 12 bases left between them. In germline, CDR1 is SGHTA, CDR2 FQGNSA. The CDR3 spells CASSLQYLGNEQFF. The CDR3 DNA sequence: TGTGCCAGCAGCTTACAGTACCTCGGGAATGAGCAGTTCTTC.

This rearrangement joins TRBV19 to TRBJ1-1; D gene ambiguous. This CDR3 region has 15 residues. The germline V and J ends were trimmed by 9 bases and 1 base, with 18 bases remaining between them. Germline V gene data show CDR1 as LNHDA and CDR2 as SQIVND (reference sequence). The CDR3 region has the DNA TGTGCCAGCGAAAAGGTGTTGGAGACGAACACTGAAGCTTTCTTT. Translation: CASEKVLETNTEAFF.

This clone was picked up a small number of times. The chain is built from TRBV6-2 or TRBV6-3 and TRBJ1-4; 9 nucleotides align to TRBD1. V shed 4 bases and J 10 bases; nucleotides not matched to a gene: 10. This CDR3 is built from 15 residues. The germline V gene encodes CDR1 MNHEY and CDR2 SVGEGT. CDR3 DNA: TGTGCCAGCAGTTCCCGATGGACAGGGGACGGAAAACTGTTTTTT. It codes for CASSSRWTGDGKLFF.

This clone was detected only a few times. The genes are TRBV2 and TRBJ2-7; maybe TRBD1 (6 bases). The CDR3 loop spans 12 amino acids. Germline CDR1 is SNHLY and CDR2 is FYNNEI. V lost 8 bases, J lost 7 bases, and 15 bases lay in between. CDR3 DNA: TGTGCCAGCCGCGACAGGACCAGTGAGCAGTACTTC. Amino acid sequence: CASRDRTSEQYF.

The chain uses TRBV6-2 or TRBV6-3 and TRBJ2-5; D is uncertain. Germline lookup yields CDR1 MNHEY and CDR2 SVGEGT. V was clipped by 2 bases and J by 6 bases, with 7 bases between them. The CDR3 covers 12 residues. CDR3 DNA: TGTGCCAGCAGTTACCCCAGTCAGACCCAGTACTTC. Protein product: CASSYPSQTQYF.

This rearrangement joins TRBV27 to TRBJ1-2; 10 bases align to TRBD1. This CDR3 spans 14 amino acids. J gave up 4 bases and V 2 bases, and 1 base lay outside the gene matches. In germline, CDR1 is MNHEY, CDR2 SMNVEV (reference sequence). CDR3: CASSLDRGLYGYTF. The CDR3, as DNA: TGTGCCAGCAGTTTAGACAGGGGGCTCTATGGCTACACCTTC.